This entry concerns a single TCR beta chain. These data belong to a study of blood T cell repertoires in COVID-19. For the study at large: Acute-phase and convalescent COVID-19 samples originated in the United States, Italy and Spain. Sample material is recorded as cDNA or gDNA derived from T cells, B-cell-depleted T cells, or PBMCs.

As processed by the authors: The assay estimated nucleated cells by amplifying reference gene primers. Assay used: immunoSEQ multiplex PCR; TCRdb lists only in-frame clones, some missing. V and J calls and clone size follow that table, whereas D and trimming were derived from the DNA. The sample consists of under 350,000 clones, roughly nine tenths of them appearing once. This sequence was found in a man over 45 with acute or convalescent COVID-19. The sequenced material came from peripheral blood.

CDR3 amino acids: CASSIDGRGTEAFF. The CDR3 coding sequence is TGTGCCAGTAGTATAGATGGGAGAGGCACTGAAGCTTTCTTT. This sequence joins TRBV19 and TRBJ1-1; D is unclear. Germline values: CDR1 LNHDA, CDR2 SQIVND (reference sequence). The CDR3 has 14 residues. Trimming pared 0 bases from V and 4 bases from J, leaving 9 bases between.